This is a list of T cell receptor beta chains from one sample in a study of blood T cells in healthy people across ages. TCRdb independently ran MiXCR on the 5' RACE reads; one entry per CDR3 protein. Among about 640,000 distinct CDR3 sequences listed, roughly three fifths were seen once. Sequencing used blood. The receptors originated from a man aged 55 to 70 in good health. The CDR3 runs from the conserved cysteine through the conserved F or W. D genes are given only for firm matches. Not every row has a clone size; where given, it reads once, few, many or a size class.

d_call,j_call,v_call,clone_size,cdr3_nt,cdr3_aa
NA,TRBJ2-5,TRBV12-3/TRBV12-4,NA,TGTGCCAGCAGTTTAGCGTCAGGGCGGGAGACCCAGTACTTC,CASSLASGRETQYF
NA,TRBJ1-2,TRBV29-1,few,TGCAGCGTCCGGACAGAACCTAACTATGGCTACACCTTC,CSVRTEPNYGYTF
TRBD1,TRBJ1-5,TRBV13,NA,TGTGCCAGCAGCTTACCAGGGGGCGCGGGTCAGCCCCAGCATTTT,CASSLPGGAGQPQHF
TRBD1,TRBJ2-7,TRBV5-1,NA,TGCGCCAGCGAAAACAGGGGTGCCTACGAGCAGTACTTC,CASENRGAYEQYF
TRBD1,TRBJ1-2,TRBV10-3,NA,TGTGCCACCGGACAGGGAGGGCCAAACTATGGCTACACCTTC,CATGQGGPNYGYTF
NA,TRBJ2-5,TRBV6-1,NA,TGTGCCAGCAGTGAACCCCGGCGGGGCGGGCGTCAGGAGACCCAGTACTTC,CASSEPRRGGRQETQYF
NA,TRBJ1-2,TRBV5-1,NA,TGCGCCAGCAGTAAACAAACGGACGGCTACACCTTC,CASSKQTDGYTF
NA,TRBJ2-5,TRBV6-6,many,TGTGCCAGCAGGGCCGCCTCCCAAGAGACCCAGTACTTC,CASRAASQETQYF
TRBD2,TRBJ2-1,TRBV7-2,few,TGTGCCAGCAGCCCTGGGACTAGCGGGGGGATGAATGAGCAGTTCTTC,CASSPGTSGGMNEQFF
NA,TRBJ2-7,TRBV5-1,few,TGCGCCAGCAGCTTGGACAGGGACCACGAGCAGTACTTC,CASSLDRDHEQYF
TRBD1,TRBJ2-7,TRBV5-1,NA,TGCGCCAGCAGCTCGGGACAGGGATCGGGCTCCTACGAGCAGTACTTC,CASSSGQGSGSYEQYF
NA,TRBJ2-7,TRBV7-9,NA,TGTGCCGGCAGCGCTACTGGCTGGGTCCCCTCTCGGCTCGAGCAGTACTTC,CAGSATGWVPSRLEQYF
NA,TRBJ2-3,TRBV9,NA,TGTGCCAGCAGTGTAACAGGGACGGCTAGCACAGATACGCAGTATTTT,CASSVTGTASTDTQYF
NA,TRBJ2-5,TRBV6-1,once,TGTGCGACCTGCCCGGGCAGCTTCCAAGAGACCCAGTACTTC,CATCPGSFQETQYF
NA,TRBJ2-7,TRBV3-1,NA,TGTGCCAGCAGCCCCGGGTGGGTGCGAGAGCAGTACTTC,CASSPGWVREQYF
TRBD1,TRBJ1-1,TRBV2,NA,TGTGCCAGCAGTGAGGGGACAGGGGTCACTGAAGCTTTCTTT,CASSEGTGVTEAFF
NA,TRBJ2-7,TRBV4-2,NA,TGTGCCAGCAGCCAAGTTCTCGGAGGGGGCTCCTACGAGCAGTACTTC,CASSQVLGGGSYEQYF
NA,TRBJ2-5,TRBV10-3,NA,TGTGCCATCAGTGAGGACGGTTGGTACCAAGAGACCCAGTACTTC,CAISEDGWYQETQYF
TRBD2,TRBJ2-1,TRBV3-1,NA,TGTGCCAGCAGCTCGGGACTAGCGGGGGGAGGTAGTGAGCAGTTCTTC,CASSSGLAGGGSEQFF
NA,TRBJ2-5,TRBV20-1,once,TGCAGTGCTAGTGGACTGGTGGAAGAGACCCAGTACTTC,CSASGLVEETQYF
TRBD2,TRBJ2-7,TRBV4-2,NA,TGTGCCAGCAGCCAGCGGGAGAGGTACGAGCAGTACTTC,CASSQRERYEQYF
NA,TRBJ2-6,TRBV5-1,few,TGCGCCAGCAGCTTGGTTCCCCAGACCTCTGGGGCCAACGTCCTGACTTTC,CASSLVPQTSGANVLTF
NA,TRBJ2-1,TRBV11-3,NA,TGTGCCAGCAGCGTAGGGGGTAGCGTGAGTGAGCAGTTCTTC,CASSVGGSVSEQFF
NA,TRBJ1-1,TRBV7-9,NA,TGTGCCAGCAGCTTAGGGGGAACAGGGATGAACACTGAAGCTTTCTTT,CASSLGGTGMNTEAFF
NA,TRBJ1-4,TRBV11-2,NA,TGTGCCAGCAGCCAAACGGGGGCCCGGAGAGAAAAACTGTTTTTT,CASSQTGARREKLFF
TRBD1,TRBJ1-2,TRBV9,NA,TGTGCCAGCAGCGCCGGACAGGGGGAGAGGGGAGGCTACACCTTC,CASSAGQGERGGYTF
TRBD1,TRBJ1-2,TRBV20-1,NA,TGCAGTGCTAGAATCTCAGGGGGGGATTGGAACTATGGCTACACCTTC,CSARISGGDWNYGYTF
NA,TRBJ2-7,TRBV12-3/TRBV12-4,NA,TGTGCCAGCAGTCTTAGGGGGGCGGTTGAGCAGTACTTC,CASSLRGAVEQYF
TRBD2,TRBJ2-5,TRBV3-1,few,TGTGCCAGCAGCCAAGGGAAGCGGGGGGCGGAAGAGACCCAGTACTTC,CASSQGKRGAEETQYF
NA,TRBJ2-2,TRBV4-1,NA,TGCGCCAGCAGCCAGGCACAGTACACCGGGGAGCTGTTTTTT,CASSQAQYTGELFF
NA,TRBJ2-1,TRBV29-1,NA,TGCAGCGTCCCCGGGGTCGACCGCTCCTACAATGAGCAGTTCTTC,CSVPGVDRSYNEQFF
NA,TRBJ2-3,TRBV9,once,TGTGCCAGCAGCGTACGGGGACCTCCGAGCACAGATACGCAGTATTTT,CASSVRGPPSTDTQYF
NA,TRBJ2-5,TRBV7-8,few,TGTGCCAGCAGCCCTACTTCGGAGACCCAGTACTTC,CASSPTSETQYF
NA,TRBJ2-7,TRBV12-3/TRBV12-4,few,TGTGCCAGCAGCCGCCCACGGGGGGCCTTCTACGAGCAGTACTTC,CASSRPRGAFYEQYF
NA,TRBJ2-3,TRBV5-5,NA,TGTGCCAGCACCTGGGATCTACCGGATACGCAGTATTTT,CASTWDLPDTQYF
NA,TRBJ2-1,TRBV24-1,NA,TGTGCCACCAGTGCGAGCGGGTACTCCTACAATGAGCAGTTCTTC,CATSASGYSYNEQFF
TRBD2,TRBJ2-5,TRBV20-1,NA,TGCAGTGCTAGAGAACTAGCGGGGGAAGAGACCCAGTACTTC,CSARELAGEETQYF
NA,TRBJ2-1,TRBV7-2,NA,TGTGCCAGCAGCTCCCAGGGACGGAGCTACAATGAGCAGTTCTTC,CASSSQGRSYNEQFF
TRBD1,TRBJ2-5,TRBV6-6,NA,TGTGCCAGCGCGGGACAGGGGGCTGGGGAGACCCAGTACTTC,CASAGQGAGETQYF
TRBD1,TRBJ2-5,TRBV15,few,TGTGCCACCAGCCGGGACAGGGGAAAAGAGACCCAGTACTTC,CATSRDRGKETQYF
NA,TRBJ2-1,TRBV12-3/TRBV12-4,many,TGTGCCAGCAGTTTAACTAGTCCCTACAATGAGCAGTTCTTC,CASSLTSPYNEQFF
NA,TRBJ2-7,TRBV2,NA,TGTGCCAGCTGGCAGAAGACCTACAATGAGCAGTACTTC,CASWQKTYNEQYF
TRBD2,TRBJ2-3,TRBV7-2,NA,TGTGCCAGCAGCCCTCGCGGAGGCGGGGGGAATACGCAGTATTTT,CASSPRGGGGNTQYF
NA,TRBJ2-5,TRBV7-2,few,TGTGCCAGCAGCCCCGTACGCGAGCAAGAGACCCAGTACTTC,CASSPVREQETQYF
NA,TRBJ2-5,TRBV2,NA,TGTGCCAGCAGTGAGCCCATTCGGAGGGAGACCCAGTACTTC,CASSEPIRRETQYF
TRBD1,TRBJ2-4,TRBV3-1,few,TGTGCCAGCAGCCAACAGGGGGTAGGGGAGCAGTACTTC,CASSQQGVGEQYF
NA,TRBJ2-4,TRBV14,few,TGTGCCAGCAGCCAAGGGGCCGGGGGAAACATTCAGTACTTC,CASSQGAGGNIQYF
NA,TRBJ2-7,TRBV6-1,NA,TGTGCCAGCAGGAGTAACAGGGACGACGAGCAGTACTTC,CASRSNRDDEQYF
TRBD1,TRBJ2-5,TRBV25-1,NA,TGTGCCAGCAGTGAAGGGACAGGGGGCGGTTGGGAGACCCAGTACTTC,CASSEGTGGGWETQYF
NA,TRBJ1-6,TRBV6-1,NA,TGTGCCAGCACGCTACAGAATTCACCCCTCCACTTT,CASTLQNSPLHF
TRBD2,TRBJ2-3,TRBV5-1,NA,TGCGCCAGCAGCGCTGGGCGGGGGGGCACAGATACGCAGTATTTT,CASSAGRGGTDTQYF
TRBD1,TRBJ2-5,TRBV7-9,few,TGTGCCAGCAGCTCGCCCCGGACAGGGGGCGGGCAAGAGACCCAGTACTTC,CASSSPRTGGGQETQYF
NA,TRBJ2-7,TRBV27,NA,TGTGCCAGCAGTTTAACTGGACACCTCACCCTTTACGAGCAGTACTTC,CASSLTGHLTLYEQYF
TRBD2,TRBJ2-1,TRBV12-3/TRBV12-4,NA,TGTGCCAGCACTGAAGCGGGGGCGTCGTCCAATGAGCAGTTCTTC,CASTEAGASSNEQFF
TRBD1,TRBJ1-2,TRBV28,NA,TGTGCCGGGGGGACAGGGTGGGGAACCTATGGCTACACCTTC,CAGGTGWGTYGYTF
TRBD2,TRBJ2-1,TRBV12-3/TRBV12-4,NA,TGTGCCAGCAGTTTCGGGGCGGGGGTCTACAATGAGCAGTTCTTC,CASSFGAGVYNEQFF
NA,TRBJ2-3,TRBV29-1,NA,TGCAGCAACGTAAAGGTTAAGGATACGCAGTATTTT,CSNVKVKDTQYF
NA,TRBJ2-7,TRBV2,NA,TGTGCCAGCAGTGAACGGGGAAAGACCTACGAGCAGTACTTC,CASSERGKTYEQYF